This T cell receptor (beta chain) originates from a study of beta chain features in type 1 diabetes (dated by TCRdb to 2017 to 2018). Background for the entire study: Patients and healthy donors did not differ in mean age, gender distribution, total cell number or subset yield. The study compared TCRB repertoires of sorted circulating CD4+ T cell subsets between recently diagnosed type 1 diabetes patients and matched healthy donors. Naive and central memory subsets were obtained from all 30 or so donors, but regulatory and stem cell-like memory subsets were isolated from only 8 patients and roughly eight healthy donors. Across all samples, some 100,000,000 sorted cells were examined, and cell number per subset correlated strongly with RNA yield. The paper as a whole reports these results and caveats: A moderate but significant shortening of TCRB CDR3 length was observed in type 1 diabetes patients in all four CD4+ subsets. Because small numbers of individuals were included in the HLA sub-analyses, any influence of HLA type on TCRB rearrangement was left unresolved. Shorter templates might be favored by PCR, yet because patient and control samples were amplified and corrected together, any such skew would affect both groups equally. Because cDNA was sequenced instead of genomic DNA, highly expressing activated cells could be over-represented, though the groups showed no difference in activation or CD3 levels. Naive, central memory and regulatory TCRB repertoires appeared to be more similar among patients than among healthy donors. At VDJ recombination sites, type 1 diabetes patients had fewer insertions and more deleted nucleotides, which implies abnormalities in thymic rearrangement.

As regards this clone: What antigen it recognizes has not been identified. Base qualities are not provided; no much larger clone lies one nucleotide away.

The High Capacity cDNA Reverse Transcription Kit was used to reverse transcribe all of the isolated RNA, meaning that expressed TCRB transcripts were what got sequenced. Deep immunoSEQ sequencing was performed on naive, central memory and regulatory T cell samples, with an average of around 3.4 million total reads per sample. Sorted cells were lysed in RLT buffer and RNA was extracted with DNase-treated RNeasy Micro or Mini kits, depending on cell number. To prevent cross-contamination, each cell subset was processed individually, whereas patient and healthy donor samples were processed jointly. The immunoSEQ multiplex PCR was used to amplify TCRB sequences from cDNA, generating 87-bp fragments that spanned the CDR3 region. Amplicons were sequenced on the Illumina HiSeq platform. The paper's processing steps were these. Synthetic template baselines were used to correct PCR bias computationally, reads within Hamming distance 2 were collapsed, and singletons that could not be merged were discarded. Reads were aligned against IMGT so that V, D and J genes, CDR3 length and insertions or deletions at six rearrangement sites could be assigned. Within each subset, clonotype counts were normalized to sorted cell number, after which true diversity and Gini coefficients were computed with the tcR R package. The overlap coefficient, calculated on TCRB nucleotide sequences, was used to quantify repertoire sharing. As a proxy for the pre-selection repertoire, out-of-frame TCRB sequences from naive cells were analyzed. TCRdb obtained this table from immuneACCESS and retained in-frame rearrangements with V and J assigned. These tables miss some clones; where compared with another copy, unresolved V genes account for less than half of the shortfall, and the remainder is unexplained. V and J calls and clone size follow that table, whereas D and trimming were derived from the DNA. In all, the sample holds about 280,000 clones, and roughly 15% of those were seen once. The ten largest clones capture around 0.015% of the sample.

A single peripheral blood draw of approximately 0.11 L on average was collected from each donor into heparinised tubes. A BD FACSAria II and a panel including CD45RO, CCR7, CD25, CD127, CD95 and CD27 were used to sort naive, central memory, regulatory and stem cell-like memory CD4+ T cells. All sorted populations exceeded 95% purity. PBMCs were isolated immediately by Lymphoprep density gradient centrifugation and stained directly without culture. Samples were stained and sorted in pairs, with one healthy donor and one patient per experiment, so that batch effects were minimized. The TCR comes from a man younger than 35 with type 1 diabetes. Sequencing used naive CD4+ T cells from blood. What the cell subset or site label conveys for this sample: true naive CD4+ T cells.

The sequence in DNA is TGTGCCAGCAGCTTAGGGCAAGCCGGGGATACGCAGTATTTT. The resulting protein is CASSLGQAGDTQYF. The chain employs TRBV11-3 and TRBJ2-3; the D gene identity is not certain. CDR1 and CDR2 are read off the germline V gene as SGHNT and YENEEA. Taken from cysteine to phenylalanine, the CDR3 has 14 residues. Just CDR3 DNA is preserved here, 42 bases in frame from base 1. The trim is 1 base for V and 6 bases for J, with a gap of 11 bases between the germline ends.